Listed here are 18 T cell receptor beta chains from one sample, sequenced in a study of blood T cell repertoires in COVID-19. The table came from immunoSEQ multiplex PCR; TCRdb's copy has only in-frame clones and leaves some out. The sample lists roughly 68,000 clones, approximately 86% seen once, with about 16% in the top ten. The sequenced sample consisted of peripheral blood. The origin of the receptors is an elderly man with active COVID-19.

The J gene is TRBJ2-1, the V gene TRBV3-1 (or the pseudogene TRBV3-2); D is perhaps TRBD2 (5 bases). Germline V gene data show CDR1 as LGHDT and CDR2 as YNNKEL (reference sequence). This CDR3 has 13 residues. V lost 6 bases and J lost 7, with 13 bases in between. The CDR3 bases are TGTGCCAGCAGTCCTAGCTCGAGTAATGAGCAGTTCTTC. This codes for CASSPSSSNEQFF.

This clone occurred once. The chain is built from TRBV15 and TRBJ2-3, with 7 bases lining up with TRBD2. The V gene end was trimmed by 4 bases and the J gene end by 1 base; junction bases not matched to a gene: 11. Per the germline V gene, CDR1 is LNHNV and CDR2 is YYDKDF (reference sequence). The CDR3 sequence is 17 residues long. In nucleotides, the CDR3 is TGTGCCACCAGCACCGGACGGAGCGGGACTGGCACAGATACGCAGTATTTT. Translation gives CATSTGRSGTGTDTQYF.

CDR3 protein: CASGLGQAPTAFF. The CDR3 DNA reads TGTGCTAGTGGTCTCGGACAGGCCCCCACAGCTTTCTTT. This chain uses TRBV12-5 with TRBJ1-1; 7 bases are shared with TRBD1. CDR3 length equals 13 residues. V was pared by 5 bases and J by 10 bases, with 10 bases of the junction left unmatched. Germline CDR1 reads LGHNT; CDR2 reads FRNRAP.

This sequence joins TRBV10-3 and TRBJ2-1, with 12 positions matching TRBD2. Looked up from germline, CDR1 is ENHRY and CDR2 is SYGVKD. There are 14 residues in the CDR3. Trimming removed 10 bases from V and 3 bases from J; junction bases left unmatched: 4. The CDR3 is CATSSGGVYNEQFF. The DNA of the CDR3 is TGTGCCACCTCTAGCGGGGGGGTCTACAATGAGCAGTTCTTC.

The chain has TRBV3-1 (or the pseudogene TRBV3-2) and TRBJ1-1, with 7 bases matching TRBD1. V was pared by 0 bases and J by 3 bases, with 1 base of the junction left unmatched. Germline values: CDR1 LGHDT, CDR2 YNNKEL (reference sequence). The CDR3 has 14 amino acids. In nucleotides, the CDR3 is TGTGCCAGCAGCCAAGAGACAGGGCACACTGAAGCTTTCTTT. Its translation is CASSQETGHTEAFF.

This clone was counted a single time. The chain links TRBV4-2 to TRBJ2-2; 7 nucleotides agree with TRBD2. Germline V CDR1 and CDR2: LGHNA, YNFKEQ. V shed 4 bases and J 3 bases; nucleotides not matched to a gene: 2. The CDR3 is made up of 14 amino acids. This chain's CDR3 is CASSPRGDTGELFF. The CDR3, as DNA: TGTGCCAGCAGCCCCCGGGGGGACACCGGGGAGCTGTTTTTT.

This clone occurred a few times. This sequence joins TRBV19 and TRBJ1-1; 9 nucleotides match TRBD1. The germline CDR1 and CDR2 sequences are LNHDA and SQIVND (reference sequence). This CDR3 spans 14 amino acids. V dropped 4 bases and J dropped 4; count of bases not matched to a gene: 4. CDR3 sequence reads: CASSRQGVGTEAFF. In DNA, the CDR3 is TGTGCCAGTAGTAGACAGGGGGTCGGCACTGAAGCTTTCTTT.

CDR3 nucleotide sequence: TGTGCCAGCAGCGGGGACAGGGTCGGAGAGACCCAGTACTTC. This translates into CASSGDRVGETQYF. The chain joins TRBV27 to TRBJ2-5; 9 bases fit TRBD1. J was trimmed by 4 bases and V by 6 bases; bases with no gene match: 6. The germline CDR1 and CDR2 sequences are MNHEY and SMNVEV (reference sequence). This CDR3 comprises 14 residues.

The rearrangement links TRBV19 to TRBJ1-1; 8 positions agree with TRBD1. Germline values: CDR1 LNHDA, CDR2 SQIVND (reference sequence). This CDR3 contains 16 residues. The V segment lost 5 bases and the J segment 9 bases; nucleotides outside the gene matches: 17. The CDR3 bases are TGTGCCAGTAGTGTGCCGGGACAGGCACTATTACTGAAAGCTTTCTTT. It yields the protein CASSVPGQALLLKAFF.

The gene calls are TRBV29-1 and TRBJ2-7; 7 nucleotides align to TRBD1. CDR1 and CDR2 from the germline V gene are SQVTM and ANQGSEA. The CDR3 is 13 amino acids. V shed 5 bases, J shed 1 base, and the junction held 5 bases outside the gene matches. CDR3 coding DNA: TGCAGCGTTCCGGGACAGAGTTCCTACGAGCAGTACTTC. Its protein is CSVPGQSSYEQYF.

CDR3 in DNA: TGCGCCAGCAGACCCACACAAACAGGGCCCTACGAGCAGTACTTC. It encodes CASRPTQTGPYEQYF. J is TRBJ2-7 and V is TRBV5-1, with D tentatively TRBD1 (6 bases). Deletions cut 5 bases from V and 2 bases from J, with 17 bases between. The CDR3 contains 15 residues. Germline V CDR1 and CDR2: SGHRS, YFSETQ.

This rearrangement joins TRBV6-1 to TRBJ1-5, with a weak D call TRBD1 (5 bases). V was trimmed by 1 base and J by 7 bases, leaving 17 bases between them. The germline V gene has CDR1 MNHNS and CDR2 SASEGT. The CDR3 consists of 16 residues. CDR3: CASSEVMTAGSQPQHF. The DNA of the CDR3 is TGTGCCAGCAGTGAAGTCATGACAGCCGGTTCCCAGCCCCAGCATTTT.

The chain uses TRBV11-2 and TRBJ1-2, with 11 bases fitting TRBD1. This CDR3 contains 17 residues. The germline V gene encodes CDR1 SGHAT and CDR2 FQNNGV. Losses at the gene ends were 1 base for V and 7 bases for J; bases not matched to a gene: 11. CDR3 DNA sequence: TGTGCCAGCAGCTTAGTGATGGTGGGACAGGGGGTCTCTGGCTACACCTTC. Translated, it gives CASSLVMVGQGVSGYTF.

The chain uses TRBV3-1 (or the pseudogene TRBV3-2) and TRBJ2-1, with 9 bases aligning to TRBD2. The CDR3 totals 17 residues. J gave up 5 bases and V 8 bases, and 16 bases lay outside the gene matches. CDR1 LGHDT and CDR2 YNNKEL come from the germline V gene (reference sequence). The CDR3 bases are TGTGCCAGCCAAGCCCCGGGTAGCGGGAGTCAGAACAATGAGCAGTTCTTC. Protein: CASQAPGSGSQNNEQFF.

The chain carries TRBV6-2 or TRBV6-3 and TRBJ2-6; the D gene is possibly TRBD1 (8 bases). Trimming left V 4 bases short and J 2 bases short, with 21 bases between. Germline V gives CDR1 MNHEY, CDR2 SVGEGT. CDR3 size: 19 residues. The CDR3 bases are TGTGCCAGCAGTTGGGGGGGTGGGACAGGAGGCGCTGGGGCCAACGTCCTGACTTTC. Residues: CASSWGGGTGGAGANVLTF.

This clone was seen only once. The V call is TRBV25-1, the J call TRBJ1-3, with TRBD1 identical over 8 bases. Germline V gene data show CDR1 as MGHDK and CDR2 as SYGVNS. This CDR3 region has 16 residues. Trimming took 1 base from V and 2 from J; bases not matched to a gene: 4. The CDR3: CASSESGRGPGNTIYF. The CDR3 DNA is TGTGCCAGCAGTGAATCCGGCAGGGGGCCTGGAAACACCATATATTTT.

V is TRBV5-6 and J is TRBJ2-7; 10 bases align to TRBD1. The CDR3 contains 15 residues. The germline CDR1 and CDR2 sequences are SGHDT and YYEEEE. V was pared by 0 bases and J by 5 bases, with 5 bases of the junction left unmatched. The CDR3 sequence is CASSLGTGGHNEQYF. CDR3 DNA sequence: TGTGCCAGCAGCTTGGGGACAGGGGGTCACAACGAGCAGTACTTC.

This clone was observed a few times. The chain combines TRBV4-3 with TRBJ1-6; D is ambiguous. V shed 0 bases and J shed 12 bases, with 9 bases lying between them. Germline CDR1 reads LGHNA; CDR2 reads YSLEER. The CDR3 spans 13 residues. In DNA, the CDR3 is TGCGCCAGCAGCCAAGACGCGGGCGGACCCCTCCACTTT. It is translated as CASSQDAGGPLHF.